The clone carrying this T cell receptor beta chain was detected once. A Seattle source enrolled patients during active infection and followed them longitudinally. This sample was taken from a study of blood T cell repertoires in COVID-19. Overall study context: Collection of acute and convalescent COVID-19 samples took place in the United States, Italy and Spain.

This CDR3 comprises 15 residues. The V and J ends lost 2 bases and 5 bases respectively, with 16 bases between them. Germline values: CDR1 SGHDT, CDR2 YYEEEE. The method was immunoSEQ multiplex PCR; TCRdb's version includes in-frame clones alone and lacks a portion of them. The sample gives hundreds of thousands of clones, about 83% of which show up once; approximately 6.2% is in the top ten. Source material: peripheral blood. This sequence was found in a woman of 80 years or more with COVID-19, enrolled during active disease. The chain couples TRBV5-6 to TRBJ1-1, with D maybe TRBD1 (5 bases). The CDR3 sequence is CASSFFGAGGTEAFF. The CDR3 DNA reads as TGTGCCAGCAGCTTTTTTGGGGCGGGAGGGACTGAAGCTTTCTTT.